A selection of T cell receptor beta chains follows, all from one sample in a study of blood T cell repertoires in COVID-19. TCRdb keeps only in-frame clones here, not all; method: immunoSEQ multiplex PCR. This table holds hundreds of thousands of clones, approximately 87% found once. Sequenced sample: peripheral blood. The receptors originated from a woman aged 45 to 65 with acute or convalescent COVID-19. Both conserved end residues are part of each CDR3. Each record gives: clone size, D gene, V gene, J gene, CDR3 protein, CDR3 DNA. The D gene is left open where the match is weak. Only some rows state a clone size, as once, few, many or a class for expanded clones.

size: -; D: TRBD1; V: TRBV5-1; J: TRBJ2-5; CDR3: CASSLGQGAETQYF; DNA: TGCGCCAGCAGCTTGGGACAGGGGGCCGAGACCCAGTACTTC
size: -; D: TRBD1; V: TRBV27; J: TRBJ2-4; CDR3: CASSSGQGATKNIQYF; DNA: TGTGCCAGCAGTTCGGGACAGGGGGCAACCAAAAACATTCAGTACTTC
size: -; D: TRBD1; V: TRBV5-1; J: TRBJ1-4; CDR3: CASSSGQPNEKLFF; DNA: TGCGCCAGCAGCTCGGGACAGCCAAATGAAAAACTGTTTTTT
size: -; D: TRBD2; V: TRBV13; J: TRBJ2-3; CDR3: CASRDTSGAYTDTQYF; DNA: TGTGCCAGCAGGGATACTAGCGGGGCTTACACAGATACGCAGTATTTT
size: -; D: -; V: TRBV28; J: TRBJ1-4; CDR3: CANSNGGEGKLFF; DNA: TGTGCCAACTCAAATGGAGGAGAGGGAAAACTGTTTTTT
size: -; D: -; V: TRBV5-5; J: TRBJ2-3; CDR3: CASSSVSEIGSQYF; DNA: TGTGCCAGCAGCAGCGTTAGCGAGATCGGATCGCAGTATTTT
size: -; D: -; V: TRBV12-3/TRBV12-4; J: TRBJ2-3; CDR3: CASSRDTTDTQYF; DNA: TGTGCCAGCAGCAGGGACACGACAGATACGCAGTATTTT
size: -; D: TRBD2; V: TRBV10-3; J: TRBJ2-2; CDR3: CAIRTSGNTGELFF; DNA: TGTGCCATCAGGACTAGCGGGAACACCGGGGAGCTGTTTTTT
size: -; D: -; V: TRBV2; J: TRBJ1-6; CDR3: CASSEDRIYYSPLHF; DNA: TGTGCCAGCAGTGAAGACAGGATCTATTATTCACCCCTCCACTTT
size: -; D: -; V: TRBV7-2; J: TRBJ2-3; CDR3: CASSPYRDTQYF; DNA: TGTGCCAGCAGCCCATATAGAGATACGCAGTATTTT
size: -; D: TRBD1; V: TRBV7-2; J: TRBJ1-1; CDR3: CASSFDPGTGGKGEAFF; DNA: TGTGCCAGCAGCTTCGACCCCGGGACAGGGGGCAAGGGGGAAGCTTTCTTT
size: once; D: -; V: TRBV10-3; J: TRBJ1-3; CDR3: CAIGGEITGNTIYF; DNA: TGTGCCATCGGGGGGGAAATCACCGGAAACACCATATATTTT
size: -; D: -; V: TRBV5-6; J: TRBJ2-5; CDR3: CASSFSTRDSTTQYF; DNA: TGTGCCAGCAGCTTCTCCACCCGGGACTCCACGACCCAGTACTTC
size: -; D: -; V: TRBV30; J: TRBJ2-1; CDR3: CAWKDRAYNEQFF; DNA: TGTGCCTGGAAAGACAGAGCCTACAATGAGCAGTTCTTC
size: -; D: TRBD1; V: TRBV9; J: TRBJ1-1; CDR3: CASSGIGTGWNTEAFF; DNA: TGTGCCAGCAGCGGCATCGGGACAGGGTGGAACACTGAAGCTTTCTTT
size: -; D: TRBD2; V: TRBV18; J: TRBJ2-1; CDR3: CASSPTGGVSRDEQFF; DNA: TGTGCCAGCTCCCCTACCGGGGGGGTCTCTAGGGATGAGCAGTTCTTC
size: -; D: -; V: TRBV12-3/TRBV12-4; J: TRBJ2-1; CDR3: CAWGLPAGEQFF; DNA: TGTGCCTGGGGGCTACCCGCCGGTGAGCAGTTCTTC
size: -; D: TRBD1; V: TRBV4-3; J: TRBJ2-6; CDR3: CASSREATGRFSGANVLTF; DNA: TGCGCCAGCAGCCGAGAGGCGACAGGGAGATTCTCTGGGGCCAACGTCCTGACTTTC
size: -; D: TRBD1; V: TRBV18; J: TRBJ1-2; CDR3: CASSQGQGAVYGYTF; DNA: TGTGCCAGCTCACAGGGCCAGGGGGCTGTCTATGGCTACACCTTC
size: -; D: -; V: TRBV5-5; J: TRBJ2-1; CDR3: CASSWGEREQFF; DNA: TGTGCCAGCAGCTGGGGGGAACGTGAGCAGTTCTTC
size: -; D: -; V: TRBV19; J: TRBJ2-5; CDR3: CASSIGQGMGETQYF; DNA: TGTGCCAGTAGTATTGGGCAGGGGATGGGGGAGACCCAGTACTTC
size: -; D: -; V: TRBV19; J: TRBJ1-1; CDR3: CASAGGSEAFF; DNA: TGTGCCAGCGCTGGAGGGTCGGAAGCTTTCTTT
size: -; D: TRBD1; V: TRBV4-2; J: TRBJ1-1; CDR3: CASSQAAGGKTFF; DNA: TGTGCCAGCAGCCAAGCGGCAGGGGGAAAAACTTTCTTT
size: -; D: -; V: TRBV3-1/TRBV3-2; J: TRBJ1-3; CDR3: CASRRSPLGNTIYF; DNA: TGTGCCAGCAGGCGAAGCCCCCTCGGAAACACCATATATTTT
size: -; D: TRBD2; V: TRBV29-1; J: TRBJ2-3; CDR3: CSVAQRGFDTQYF; DNA: TGCAGCGTTGCCCAGCGGGGGTTTGATACGCAGTATTTT
size: -; D: -; V: TRBV5-5; J: TRBJ2-1; CDR3: CASSLDSGSYNEQFF; DNA: TGTGCCAGCAGCTTGGATAGCGGATCCTACAATGAGCAGTTCTTC